This record looks at one T cell receptor (beta chain) sequence and its context. Its specificity is not known. The data were obtained in a study of Graves' ophthalmopathy and Graves' hyperthyroidism. CAS ≥3, NOSPECS ≥4, moderate-to-severe activity and duration under 3 months marked donors with ophthalmopathy. Orbital computed tomography, together with clinical symptoms, serum thyroxine, TRAb and thyroid ultrasound, was used for diagnosis. The source of the PBMCs was approximately 10 ml of fresh peripheral blood. Transcripts of RNA were the source for amplifying TCR beta CDR3 regions. The first round was an RT-PCR with HTBI primers, and the second round was a multiplex PCR. TCRdb processed the multiplex PCR reads anew with MiXCR; each CDR3 protein has one entry. Among around 600,000 distinct CDR3 sequences listed, approximately 39% were seen once. Findings and limits, study-wide: From stable hyperthyroidism, ophthalmopathy was separated by a 13-signature model with about 88% sensitivity and about 81% specificity.

Sequenced sample: peripheral blood. This clonotype was obtained from an adult man with Graves' ophthalmopathy.

The CDR3 protein is CASSPPDPNYGYTF. The CDR3 bases are TGTGCCAGCTCACCGCCGGATCCTAACTATGGCTACACCTTC. The gene calls are TRBV18 and TRBJ1-2; D gene ambiguous. This CDR3 has 14 residues. Germline-derived CDR1 and CDR2 are KGHSH and LQKENI. V dropped 3 bases and J dropped 0 bases, with 8 bases sitting between them. Full variable domain (outside the CDR3, taken from reference TRBV18 and TRBJ1-2): NAGVMQNPRHLVRRRGQEARLRCSPMKGHSHVYWYRQLPEEGLKFMVYLQKENIIDESGMPKERFSAEFPKEGPSILRIQQVVRGDSAAYFCASSPPDPNYGYTFGSGTRLTVV.